The clone carrying this TCR beta chain showed up just once. In the original workflow: Quantification of nucleated cells was approximated via reference gene primer amplification. Libraries were prepared by immunoSEQ multiplex PCR; TCRdb keeps only in-frame clonotypes and omits some of them. D and trimming were read from the DNA, whereas the V and J calls and clone size are those reported in that table. Of hundreds of thousands of clones detected, about 87% appear once; the ten largest clones hold 1% to 1.5%. This sample is part of a study of blood T cell repertoires in COVID-19. In the study overall: Samples representing acute and convalescent COVID-19 were sourced from the United States, Italy and Spain. PBMCs, B-cell-depleted T cells, or T cells provided the cDNA or gDNA that made up the material.

This clonotype was obtained from a man aged 65 to 79 with acute or convalescent COVID-19. Input material: peripheral blood.

The CDR3 reads CASSLDGGTGNTIYF. CDR3 sequence (DNA): TGCGCCAGCAGCTTGGACGGGGGTACTGGAAACACCATATATTTT. The chain is built from TRBV5-1 and TRBJ1-3; D is possibly TRBD1 (5 bases). Trimming pared 0 bases from V and 2 bases from J, leaving 9 bases between. The CDR3 length is 15 residues. Germline CDR1 and CDR2: SGHRS and YFSETQ.